The 5 T cell receptor beta chains below were found in one sample sequenced in a study of T cell responses to AZD1222 COVID-19 vaccine. The protocol was immunoSEQ multiplex PCR, while the TCRdb copy is restricted to in-frame clones and leaves out a portion. The sample carries 150,000 to 200,000 clones, 85% to 95% recorded once. This specimen consisted of peripheral blood, obtained on day 0 of AZD1222 vaccination. The origin of the receptors is an adult in good health.

The V call is TRBV2, the J call TRBJ1-1, with D uncertain. Trimming pared 4 bases from V and 8 bases from J, leaving 5 bases between. Germline V lookup: CDR1 SNHLY, CDR2 FYNNEI. This CDR3 comprises 10 residues. This CDR3 is CASSVVEAFF. As DNA, the CDR3 is TGTGCCAGCAGTGTTGTAGAAGCTTTCTTT. The full variable domain, rest sourced from reference TRBV2 and TRBJ1-1, is EPEVTQTPSHQVTQMGQEVILRCVPISNHLYFYWYRQILGQKVEFLVSFYNNEISEKSEIFDDQFSVERPDGSNFTLKIRSTKLEDSAMYFCASSVVEAFFGQGTRLTVV.

The CDR3 DNA follows: TGTGCCAGCAGCTTCGAGCGGGGGACAGGGGTGAACTATGGCTACACCTTC. It yields the protein CASSFERGTGVNYGYTF. This chain uses TRBV9 with TRBJ1-2; 10 bases align to TRBD1. The CDR3 is made up of 17 amino acids. V gave up 4 bases and J gave up 2 bases; unmatched junction bases: 11. Germline loops: CDR1 SGDLS, CDR2 YYNGEE.

The genes are TRBV3-1 (or the pseudogene TRBV3-2) and TRBJ1-2, with D unresolved. There are 13 residues in the CDR3. Trimming took off 4 bases at V and 7 bases at J, with 13 bases between the two ends. CDR1 is LGHDT, CDR2 YNNKEL, per germline (reference sequence). This chain's CDR3 is CASSRVATCGYTF. The CDR3 nucleotides are TGTGCCAGCAGCCGGGTTGCAACTTGTGGCTACACCTTC.

This rearrangement joins TRBV10-3 to TRBJ1-6, with 7 nucleotides matching TRBD1. V lost 10 bases and J lost 10; bases outside the gene matches: 10. The CDR3 totals 13 residues. From germline, CDR1 is ENHRY and CDR2 SYGVKD. The CDR3, as DNA: TGTGCCAGCCAGGGGGATCGAAGCTCACCCCTCCACTTT. Amino acids: CASQGDRSSPLHF.

The genes are TRBV30 and TRBJ1-1; 7 bases map to TRBD1. CDR3 length: 11 residues. Germline V lookup: CDR1 GTSNPN, CDR2 SVGIG (reference sequence). V dropped 2 bases and J dropped 6; count of bases not matched to a gene: 0. The DNA of the CDR3 is TGTGCCTGGAGTCAGGGGGCTGAAGCTTTCTTT. Translating it yields CAWSQGAEAFF.